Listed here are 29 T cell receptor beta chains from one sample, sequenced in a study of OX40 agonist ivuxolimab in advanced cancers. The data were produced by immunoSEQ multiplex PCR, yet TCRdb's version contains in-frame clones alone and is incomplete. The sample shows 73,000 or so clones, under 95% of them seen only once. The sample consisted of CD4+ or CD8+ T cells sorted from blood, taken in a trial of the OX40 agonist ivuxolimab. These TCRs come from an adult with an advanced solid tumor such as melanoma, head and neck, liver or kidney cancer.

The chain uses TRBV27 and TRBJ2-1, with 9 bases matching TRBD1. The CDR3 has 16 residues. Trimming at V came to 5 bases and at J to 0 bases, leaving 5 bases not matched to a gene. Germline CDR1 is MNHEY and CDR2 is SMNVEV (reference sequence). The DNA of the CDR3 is TGTGCCAGCAGTACCGGGACAGGGAGCTCCTACAATGAGCAGTTCTTC. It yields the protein CASSTGTGSSYNEQFF.

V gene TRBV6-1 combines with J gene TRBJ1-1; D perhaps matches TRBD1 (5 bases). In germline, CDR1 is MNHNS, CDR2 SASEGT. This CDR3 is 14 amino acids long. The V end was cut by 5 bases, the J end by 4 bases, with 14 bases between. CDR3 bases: TGTGCCAGCAGTCCCGGGGGGGACGTCACTGAAGCTTTCTTT. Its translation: CASSPGGDVTEAFF.

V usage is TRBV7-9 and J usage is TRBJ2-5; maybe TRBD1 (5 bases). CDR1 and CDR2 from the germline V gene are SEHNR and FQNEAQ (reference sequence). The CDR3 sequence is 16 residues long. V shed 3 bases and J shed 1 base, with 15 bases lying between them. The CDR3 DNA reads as TGTGCCAGCAGCTTCCCTCAGGGAACCTTCCAAGAGACCCAGTACTTC. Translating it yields CASSFPQGTFQETQYF. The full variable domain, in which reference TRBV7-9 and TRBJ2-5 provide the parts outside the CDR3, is DTGVSQNPRHKITKRGQNVTFRCDPISEHNRLYWYRQTLGQGPEFLTYFQNEAQLEKSRLLSDRFSAERPKGSFSTLEIQRTEQGDSAMYLCASSFPQGTFQETQYFGPGTRLLVL.

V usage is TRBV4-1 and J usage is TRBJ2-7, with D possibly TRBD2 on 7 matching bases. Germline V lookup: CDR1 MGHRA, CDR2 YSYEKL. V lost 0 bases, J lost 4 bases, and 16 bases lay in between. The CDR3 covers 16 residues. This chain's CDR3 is CASSQDRGEGDYEQYF. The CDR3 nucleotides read TGCGCCAGCAGCCAAGATCGGGGGGAGGGGGATTACGAGCAGTACTTC.

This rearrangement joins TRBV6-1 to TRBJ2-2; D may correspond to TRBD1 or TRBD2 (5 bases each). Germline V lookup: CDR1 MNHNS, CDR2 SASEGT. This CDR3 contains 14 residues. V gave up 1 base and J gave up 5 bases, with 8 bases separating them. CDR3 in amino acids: CASSEGWGTGELFF. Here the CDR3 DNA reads TGTGCCAGCAGTGAAGGGTGGGGGACCGGGGAGCTGTTTTTT.

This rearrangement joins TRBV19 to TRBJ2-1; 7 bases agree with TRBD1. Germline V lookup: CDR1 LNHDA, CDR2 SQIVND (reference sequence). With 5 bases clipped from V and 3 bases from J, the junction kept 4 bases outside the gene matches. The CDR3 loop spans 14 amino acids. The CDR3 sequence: CASSAHRGYNEQFF. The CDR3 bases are TGTGCCAGTAGTGCTCACAGGGGCTACAATGAGCAGTTCTTC.

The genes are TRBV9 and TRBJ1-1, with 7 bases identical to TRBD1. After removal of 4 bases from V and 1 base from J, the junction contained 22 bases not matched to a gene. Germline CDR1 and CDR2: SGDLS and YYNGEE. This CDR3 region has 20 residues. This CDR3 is CASSPRGRGLSLQSNTEAFF. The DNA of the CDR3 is TGTGCCAGCAGCCCCCGAGGGAGGGGGCTATCCCTCCAATCGAACACTGAAGCTTTCTTT.

The DNA of the CDR3 is TGTGCCAGCAGCTTGGGTCCGGAGGGGGGCCCATCGGCGCAGTATTTT. It encodes CASSLGPEGGPSAQYF. The gene calls are TRBV5-6 and TRBJ2-3; D tentatively fits TRBD1 or TRBD2 (6 bases each). The CDR3 consists of 16 residues. V gave up 0 bases and J gave up 10 bases, with 21 bases separating them. Looked up from germline, CDR1 is SGHDT and CDR2 is YYEEEE.

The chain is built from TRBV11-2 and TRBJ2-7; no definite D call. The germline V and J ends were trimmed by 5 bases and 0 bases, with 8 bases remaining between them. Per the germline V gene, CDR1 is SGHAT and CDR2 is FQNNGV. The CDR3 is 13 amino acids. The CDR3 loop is CASSLSTSYEQYF. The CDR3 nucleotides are TGTGCCAGCAGCCTATCCACCTCCTACGAGCAGTACTTC.

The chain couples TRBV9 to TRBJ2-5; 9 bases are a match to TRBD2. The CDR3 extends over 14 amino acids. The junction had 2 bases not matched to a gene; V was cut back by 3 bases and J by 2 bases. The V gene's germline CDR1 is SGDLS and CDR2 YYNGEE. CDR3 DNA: TGTGCCAGCAGCGGTGCGGGGGGGCAAGAGACCCAGTACTTC. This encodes CASSGAGGQETQYF.

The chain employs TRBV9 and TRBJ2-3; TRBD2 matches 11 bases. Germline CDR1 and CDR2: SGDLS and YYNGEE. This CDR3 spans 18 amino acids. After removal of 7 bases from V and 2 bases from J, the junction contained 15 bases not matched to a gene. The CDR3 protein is CASRASASGGIFTDTQYF. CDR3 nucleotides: TGTGCCAGCCGCGCTTCGGCTAGCGGGGGGATCTTCACAGATACGCAGTATTTT.

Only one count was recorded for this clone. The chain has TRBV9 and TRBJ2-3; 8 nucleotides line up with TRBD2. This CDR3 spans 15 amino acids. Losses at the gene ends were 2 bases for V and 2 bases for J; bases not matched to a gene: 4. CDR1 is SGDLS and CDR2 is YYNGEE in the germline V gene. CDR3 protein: CASSVSGTSTDTQYF. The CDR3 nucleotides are TGTGCCAGCAGCGTTAGCGGGACATCCACAGATACGCAGTATTTT. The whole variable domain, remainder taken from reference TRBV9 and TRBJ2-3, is DSGVTQTPKHLITATGQRVTLRCSPRSGDLSVYWYQQSLDQGLQFLIQYYNGEERAKGNILERFSAQQFPDLHSELNLSSLELGDSALYFCASSVSGTSTDTQYFGPGTRLTVL.

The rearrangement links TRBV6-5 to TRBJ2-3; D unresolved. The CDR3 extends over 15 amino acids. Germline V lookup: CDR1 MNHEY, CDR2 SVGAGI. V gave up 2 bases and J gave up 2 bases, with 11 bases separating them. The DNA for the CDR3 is TGTGCCAGCAGTTACCAGGTCGGATCCACAGATACGCAGTATTTT. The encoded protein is CASSYQVGSTDTQYF.

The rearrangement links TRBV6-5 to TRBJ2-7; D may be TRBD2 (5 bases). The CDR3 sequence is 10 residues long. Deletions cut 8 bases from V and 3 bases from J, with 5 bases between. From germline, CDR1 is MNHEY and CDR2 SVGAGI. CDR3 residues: CASRDYEQYF. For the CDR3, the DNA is TGTGCCAGCCGGGACTACGAGCAGTACTTC.

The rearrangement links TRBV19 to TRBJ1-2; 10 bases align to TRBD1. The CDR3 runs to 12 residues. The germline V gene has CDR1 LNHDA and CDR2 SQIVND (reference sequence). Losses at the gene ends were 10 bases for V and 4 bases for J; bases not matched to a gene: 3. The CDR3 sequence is CATWTGGYGYTF. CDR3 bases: TGTGCCACCTGGACAGGGGGCTATGGCTACACCTTC.

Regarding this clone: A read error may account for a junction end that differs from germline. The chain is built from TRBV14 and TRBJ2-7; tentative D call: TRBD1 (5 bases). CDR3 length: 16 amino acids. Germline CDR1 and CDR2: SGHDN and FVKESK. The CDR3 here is CASSQGFEGVSSEQYF. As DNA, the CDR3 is TGTGCCAGCAGCCAAGGATTTGAAGGGGTCTCCTCCGAGCAGTACTTC.

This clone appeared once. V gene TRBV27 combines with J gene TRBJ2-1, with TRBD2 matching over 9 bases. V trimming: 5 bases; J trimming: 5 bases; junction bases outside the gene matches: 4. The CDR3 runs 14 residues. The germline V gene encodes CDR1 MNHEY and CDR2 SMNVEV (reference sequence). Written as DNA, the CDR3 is TGTGCCAGCAGTCCTGGGACTAGCAACAATGAGCAGTTCTTC. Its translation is CASSPGTSNNEQFF.

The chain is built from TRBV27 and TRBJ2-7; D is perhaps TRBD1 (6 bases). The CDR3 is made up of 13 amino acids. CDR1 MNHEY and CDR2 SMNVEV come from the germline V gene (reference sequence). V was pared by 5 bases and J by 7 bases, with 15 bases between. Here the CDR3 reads CASSPRGGDEQYF. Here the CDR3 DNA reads TGTGCCAGCAGTCCCCGAGGGGGTGATGAGCAGTACTTC.

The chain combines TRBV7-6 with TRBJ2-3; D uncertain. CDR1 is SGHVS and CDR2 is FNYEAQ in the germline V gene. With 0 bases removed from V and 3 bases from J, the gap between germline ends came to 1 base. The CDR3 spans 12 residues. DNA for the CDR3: TGTGCCAGCAGCTTAGCGACAGATACGCAGTATTTT. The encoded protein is CASSLATDTQYF.

In DNA form, the CDR3 reads TGCAGCGGGTTTTCGACCCTCCCGGGCTATGGCTACACCTTC. Translation gives CSGFSTLPGYGYTF. The chain carries TRBV29-1 and TRBJ1-2; D gene unclear. The CDR3 has 14 amino acids. Trimming removed 7 bases from V and 4 bases from J, with 19 bases in between. Looked up from germline, CDR1 is SQVTM and CDR2 is ANQGSEA.

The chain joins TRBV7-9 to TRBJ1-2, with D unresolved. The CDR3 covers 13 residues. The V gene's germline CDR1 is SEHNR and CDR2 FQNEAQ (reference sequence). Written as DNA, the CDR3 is TGTGCAACCCCGCAGAACTCTAACTATGGCTACACCTTC. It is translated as CATPQNSNYGYTF.

The CDR3 sequence is CASRQTNRGQGDTEAFF. The CDR3 DNA sequence: TGTGCCAGCAGACAGACAAACAGGGGGCAAGGAGACACTGAAGCTTTCTTT. The V call is TRBV7-9, the J call TRBJ1-1, with 9 bases fitting TRBD1. The CDR3 is 17 amino acids. J gave up 3 bases and V 6 bases, and 14 bases lay outside the gene matches. Germline CDR1 and CDR2: SEHNR and FQNEAQ (reference sequence).

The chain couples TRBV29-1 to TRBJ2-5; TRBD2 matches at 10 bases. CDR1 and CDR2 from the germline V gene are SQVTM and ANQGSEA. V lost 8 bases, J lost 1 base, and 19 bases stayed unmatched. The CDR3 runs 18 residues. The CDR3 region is CSFEGTSGVGTPQETQYF. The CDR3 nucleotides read TGCAGCTTCGAAGGTACTAGCGGGGTGGGAACCCCCCAAGAGACCCAGTACTTC.

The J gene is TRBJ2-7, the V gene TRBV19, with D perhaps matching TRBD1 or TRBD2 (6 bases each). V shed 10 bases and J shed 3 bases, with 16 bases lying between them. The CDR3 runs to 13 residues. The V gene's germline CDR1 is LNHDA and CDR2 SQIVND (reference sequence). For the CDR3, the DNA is TGTGCCACCCGAAAAGGAGGGGGCTACGAGCAGTACTTC. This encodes CATRKGGGYEQYF.

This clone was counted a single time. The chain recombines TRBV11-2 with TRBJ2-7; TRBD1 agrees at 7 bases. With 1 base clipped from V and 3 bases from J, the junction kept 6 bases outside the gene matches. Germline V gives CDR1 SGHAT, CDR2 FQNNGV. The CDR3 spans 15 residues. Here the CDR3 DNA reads TGTGCCAGCAGCTTAGGGACAGGAACAATCTACGAGCAGTACTTC. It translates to CASSLGTGTIYEQYF.

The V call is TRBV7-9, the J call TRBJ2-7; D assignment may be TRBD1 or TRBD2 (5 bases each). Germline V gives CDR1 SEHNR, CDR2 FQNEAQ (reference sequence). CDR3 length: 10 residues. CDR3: CASSSPGPLV. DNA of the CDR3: TGTGCCAGCAGCTCTCCGGGACCCCTGGTC.

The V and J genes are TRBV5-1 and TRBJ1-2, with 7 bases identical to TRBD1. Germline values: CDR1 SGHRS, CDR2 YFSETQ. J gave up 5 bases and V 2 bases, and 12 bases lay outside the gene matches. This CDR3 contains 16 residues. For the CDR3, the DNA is TGCGCCAGCAGCTTCGGTTTCAAGGGGGCGAAGTATGGCTACACCTTC. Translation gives CASSFGFKGAKYGYTF.

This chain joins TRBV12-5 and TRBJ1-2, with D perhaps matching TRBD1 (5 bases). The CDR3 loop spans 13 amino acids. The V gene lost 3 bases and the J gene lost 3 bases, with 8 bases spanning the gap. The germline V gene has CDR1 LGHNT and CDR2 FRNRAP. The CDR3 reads CASGFGADYGYTF. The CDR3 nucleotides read TGTGCTAGTGGTTTTGGGGCGGACTATGGCTACACCTTC.

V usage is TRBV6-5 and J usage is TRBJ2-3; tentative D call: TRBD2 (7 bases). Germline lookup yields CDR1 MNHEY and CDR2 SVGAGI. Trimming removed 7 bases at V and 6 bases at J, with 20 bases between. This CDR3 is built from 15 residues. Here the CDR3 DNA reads TGTGCCAGCACCCTATCGCGGGGGCTTCTGGATACGCAGTATTTT. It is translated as CASTLSRGLLDTQYF.